Each of the 23 T cell receptor beta chains below was sequenced from the same sample in a study of response to subunit inactivated influenza vaccine. A single record per CDR3 protein comes from TCRdb applying MiXCR to the RT-PCR reads. Of about 500,000 distinct CDR3 sequences in the sample, 16% were seen once. Source: CD4+ T cells sorted from PBMCs, taken about 24 months after vaccination. These receptors originate from a man aged 50 to 69 who received an inactivated influenza vaccine.

Only a few counts were recorded for this clonotype. The rearrangement links TRBV11-3 to TRBJ2-1; D not certain. The CDR3 length is 18 residues. Per germline, CDR1 SGHNT and CDR2 YENEEA. Trimming removed 4 bases from V and 5 bases from J, with 24 bases in between. CDR3 amino acids: CASSSRYYAAGGNNEQFF. Written as DNA, the CDR3 is TGTGCCAGCAGCTCCAGATATTACGCAGCAGGTGGGAACAATGAGCAGTTCTTC.

The chain links TRBV19 to TRBJ2-3; weak D call: TRBD1 (6 bases). CDR1 and CDR2 from the germline V gene are LNHDA and SQIVND (reference sequence). This CDR3 is 13 amino acids long. Between the trimmed V and J ends, which lost 4 bases and 9 bases, there was a span of 14 bases. The CDR3 DNA follows: TGTGCCAGTAGTAAGTCAGGGGACGAGACGCAGTATTTT. Its protein product is CASSKSGDETQYF.

This clonotype was counted many times. The genes are TRBV6-1 and TRBJ1-3; D may be TRBD1 (6 bases). CDR3 size: 15 residues. Germline-derived CDR1 and CDR2 are MNHNS and SASEGT. V lost 5 bases and J lost 1, with 12 bases in between. The chain's CDR3 is CASSPGTSSGNTIYF. The CDR3, as DNA: TGTGCCAGCAGTCCAGGGACATCTTCTGGAAACACCATATATTTT.

V usage is TRBV7-9 and J usage is TRBJ2-5, with 11 bases that match TRBD2. The germline gives CDR1 SEHNR, CDR2 FQNEAQ (reference sequence). This CDR3 comprises 17 residues. The V gene end was trimmed by 4 bases and the J gene end by 3 bases; junction bases not matched to a gene: 10. This CDR3 is CASSSQPLTSGKETQYF. The DNA for the CDR3 is TGTGCCAGCAGCTCCCAGCCATTGACTAGCGGGAAAGAGACCCAGTACTTC.

The sample holds a few counts of this clonotype. The chain is built from TRBV27 and TRBJ2-7; D perhaps matches TRBD1 (5 bases). The germline V gene has CDR1 MNHEY and CDR2 SMNVEV (reference sequence). V was trimmed by 0 bases and J by 3 bases, leaving 15 bases between them. The CDR3 consists of 16 residues. CDR3 in amino acids: CASSLSIPQRGYEQYF. In DNA, the CDR3 is TGTGCCAGCAGTTTATCTATCCCTCAAAGGGGCTACGAGCAGTACTTC.

The genes are TRBV20-1 and TRBJ2-7; possible D gene TRBD2, 6 bases. The CDR3 totals 12 residues. The V and J ends lost 4 bases and 5 bases respectively, with 12 bases between them. CDR1 and CDR2 (germline): DFQATT, SNEGSKA (reference sequence). Here the CDR3 DNA reads TGCAGTGCTAACGCGGGATTAAACGAGCAGTACTTC. Translation gives CSANAGLNEQYF.

With regard to this clonotype: A much more abundant neighbour one base away suggests this may be a read error. CDR3 sequence (DNA): TGTGCCAGCAGCTCCCGGCCAGCGTTAGAAGAGACCCGGTACTTC. Translated: CASSSRPALEETRYF. The chain couples TRBV11-2 to TRBJ2-5; D gene ambiguous. Germline assignment: CDR1 SGHAT and CDR2 FQNNGV. There are 15 residues in the CDR3.

J is TRBJ2-5 and V is TRBV6-2 or TRBV6-3; 7 positions match TRBD1. V trimming: 7 bases; J trimming: 1 base; junction bases outside the gene matches: 6. Germline CDR1 MNHEY, CDR2 SVGEGT. The CDR3 is made up of 14 amino acids. CDR3 DNA sequence: TGTGCCAGCAACGCCAGGGGGATCCAAGAGACCCAGTACTTC. This sequence encodes CASNARGIQETQYF.

The chain recombines TRBV20-1 with TRBJ2-7; D gene unclear. This CDR3 contains 11 residues. V was shortened by 3 bases and J by 6 bases, with 9 bases between the two germline ends. Germline assignment: CDR1 DFQATT and CDR2 SNEGSKA (reference sequence). CDR3 sequence (DNA): TGCAGTGCTAGTTCCGGGCTCGAGCAGTACTTC. Amino acids: CSASSGLEQYF.

The genes are TRBV7-2 and TRBJ2-5, with 9 nucleotides matching TRBD1. The germline CDR1 and CDR2 sequences are SGHTA and FQGNSA. The J segment lost 4 bases and the V segment lost 0 bases, leaving 3 bases of the junction unmatched. The CDR3 is 15 amino acids. For the CDR3, the DNA is TGTGCCAGCAGCTTAGCGGGGACAGGGCCAGAGACCCAGTACTTC. Its protein is CASSLAGTGPETQYF.

This clonotype was seen a few times. The chain carries TRBV29-1 and TRBJ2-7, with 9 positions matching TRBD1. The CDR3 runs to 13 residues. Germline lookup yields CDR1 SQVTM and CDR2 ANQGSEA. The V segment lost 6 bases and the J segment 1 base; nucleotides outside the gene matches: 4. CDR3 sequence (DNA): TGCAGCGTGGGGGGGACAGGGTCCTACGAGCAGTACTTC. Encoded protein: CSVGGTGSYEQYF.

The chain employs TRBV15 and TRBJ2-7, with D uncertain. V lost 0 bases, J lost 4 bases, and 16 bases lay in between. Per germline, CDR1 LNHNV and CDR2 YYDKDF (reference sequence). This CDR3 contains 16 residues. CDR3 region: CATSRDITAFVYEQYF. In DNA, the CDR3 is TGTGCCACCAGCAGAGATATAACGGCCTTCGTGTACGAGCAGTACTTC.

The chain employs TRBV6-1 and TRBJ2-2; tentative D call: TRBD2 (5 bases). CDR3 length: 14 residues. Trimming left V 4 bases short and J 2 bases short, with 8 bases between. Germline CDR1 reads MNHNS; CDR2 reads SASEGT. The chain's CDR3 is CASSVDLNTGELFF. DNA for the CDR3: TGTGCCAGCAGTGTGGACTTAAACACCGGGGAGCTGTTTTTT.

The V and J genes are TRBV30 and TRBJ2-3; weak D call: TRBD2 (7 bases). Germline CDR1 and CDR2: GTSNPN and SVGIG (reference sequence). The CDR3 contains 12 residues. The V end lost 3 bases, the J end lost 8 bases, and 12 bases lay between the germline ends. For the CDR3, the DNA is TGTGCCTGGAGGAACAGGGAGGGTACGCAGTATTTT. It translates to CAWRNREGTQYF.

At least ten counts were recorded for this clonotype. This chain joins TRBV20-1 and TRBJ2-7, with D perhaps being TRBD1 or TRBD2 (5 bases each). V lost 0 bases and J 3 bases, leaving 12 bases between the germline ends. Germline V lookup: CDR1 DFQATT, CDR2 SNEGSKA (reference sequence). The CDR3 length is 14 residues. Written as DNA, the CDR3 is TGCAGTGCTAGAGAGGGACCTGGGGACTACGAGCAGTACTTC. Its translation is CSAREGPGDYEQYF.

The rearrangement joins TRBV18 to TRBJ1-1, with D hard to call. The V end lost 3 bases, the J end lost 0 bases, and 20 bases lay between the germline ends. CDR3 length: 18 residues. The germline CDR1 and CDR2 sequences are KGHSH and LQKENI. The CDR3: CASSPSRAATALNTEAFF. The CDR3 DNA is TGTGCCAGCTCACCGAGCCGGGCCGCGACGGCCCTGAACACTGAAGCTTTCTTT.

This clonotype has only a few counts. The chain carries TRBV9 and TRBJ2-2; 12 nucleotides match TRBD2. With 4 bases clipped from V and 0 bases from J, the junction kept 7 bases outside the gene matches. The length of the CDR3 is 18 residues. Per the germline V gene, CDR1 is SGDLS and CDR2 is YYNGEE. CDR3 in DNA: TGTGCCAGCAGCCCAGGACTAGCGGGAAAAGCGAACACCGGGGAGCTGTTTTTT. It yields the protein CASSPGLAGKANTGELFF.

This clonotype has more than one count but fewer than ten. The V and J genes are TRBV5-5 and TRBJ2-2; no clear D gene. This CDR3 is built from 14 residues. Trimming shortened V by 0 bases and J by 6 bases, and 9 bases separated the two germline ends. Germline CDR1 SGHKS, CDR2 YYEKEE (reference sequence). The CDR3 protein is CASSLGGQSGELFF. The CDR3 nucleotides read TGTGCCAGCAGCTTGGGCGGTCAGTCCGGGGAGCTGTTTTTT.

This chain links TRBV7-9 with TRBJ2-7, with D perhaps being TRBD1 or TRBD2 (5 bases each). Per the germline V gene, CDR1 is SEHNR and CDR2 is FQNEAQ (reference sequence). V shed 2 bases and J shed 5 bases, with 13 bases lying between them. The CDR3 is made up of 14 amino acids. The DNA for the CDR3 is TGTGCCAGCAGCTTATTCGGGGACCCTAACGAGCAGTACTTC. Its protein is CASSLFGDPNEQYF.

The table lists this clonotype with a few counts. This rearrangement joins TRBV12-3 or TRBV12-4 to TRBJ2-5; TRBD2 is a possible D gene (5 bases). Trimming removed 5 bases at V and 4 bases at J, with 20 bases between. This CDR3 has 16 residues. CDR3 bases: TGTGCCAGCAGTCCCGGGGAATGGGCAGACGGAGAGACCCAGTACTTC. Its translation: CASSPGEWADGETQYF.

This chain connects TRBV20-1 to TRBJ2-7, with 9 bases aligning to TRBD1. The CDR3 runs 15 residues. Unmatched junction bases numbered 14, after V lost 3 bases and J lost 8 bases. CDR1 is DFQATT and CDR2 is SNEGSKA in the germline V gene (reference sequence). The CDR3: CSAREYVGQGYQQYF. CDR3 in DNA: TGCAGTGCTAGGGAGTATGTGGGACAGGGCTATCAGCAGTACTTC.

This clonotype has more than one count but fewer than ten. This chain links TRBV5-1 with TRBJ2-3; 7 bases fit TRBD1. V shed 4 bases and J 1 base; nucleotides not matched to a gene: 3. Looked up from germline, CDR1 is SGHRS and CDR2 is YFSETQ. The CDR3 is 14 residues long. CDR3 loop: CASSADRGTDTQYF. The CDR3 nucleotides read TGCGCCAGCAGCGCTGACAGGGGCACAGATACGCAGTATTTT.

This clonotype occurred a few times. This chain joins TRBV10-3 and TRBJ2-3; TRBD2 agrees at 9 bases. CDR1 and CDR2 (germline): ENHRY, SYGVKD. The CDR3 extends over 18 amino acids. The ends lost 4 bases at V and 0 bases at J; junction bases unmatched: 11. The chain's CDR3 is CAISGVAGGSPSTDTQYF. The CDR3 nucleotides are TGTGCCATCAGTGGAGTGGCGGGGGGGTCCCCTAGCACAGATACGCAGTATTTT.